This entry describes one T cell receptor beta chain. These data are taken from a study of blood T cell repertoires in COVID-19. Overall study context: Sites across the United States, Italy and Spain contributed samples from acute and convalescent COVID-19. T cells, B-cell-depleted T cells, or PBMCs provided the cDNA or gDNA that served as material.

The V end lost 6 bases, the J end lost 7 bases, and 16 bases lay between the germline ends. The germline V gene encodes CDR1 MDHEN and CDR2 SYDVKM. The CDR3 consists of 13 residues. Per the original methods: Estimation of nucleated cell counts relied on the amplification of reference gene primers. Using immunoSEQ multiplex PCR, the repertoire was profiled, and TCRdb retains in-frame clones only, with some absent. V, J and clone size are taken as reported in that table, and D and trimming were inferred from the DNA itself. The repertoire holds about 200,000 clones, with 70% to 90% as singletons. The sequenced material came from peripheral blood. The chain has TRBV28 and TRBJ2-7; unclear D gene. The source of this sequence is a woman of 80 years or more with acute or convalescent COVID-19. The CDR3: CASRAVPSGEQYF. The CDR3, as DNA: TGTGCCAGCAGAGCCGTTCCCTCGGGTGAGCAGTACTTC.